The 21 T cell receptor beta chains presented below share a single source sample, sequenced in a study of cytomegalovirus exposure and HLA in healthy donors. In the PCR, 60 Vbeta and 13 Jbeta primers were used. Produced via immunoSEQ multiplex PCR; TCRdb's table is partial and in-frame only. The repertoire holds some 100,000 clones, with around 74% as singletons. The sample consisted of PBMCs. The origin of the receptors is a female donor in good health and CMV-seropositive.

This clone was detected only a few times. The gene calls are TRBV4-1 and TRBJ2-3; 11 bases are a match to TRBD1. The V gene end was trimmed by 5 bases and the J gene end by 4 bases; junction bases not matched to a gene: 5. This CDR3 has 15 residues. Germline lookup yields CDR1 MGHRA and CDR2 YSYEKL. CDR3 protein: CASSGQGAVPDTQYF. The CDR3 nucleotides read TGCGCCAGCAGCGGACAGGGGGCTGTCCCAGATACGCAGTATTTT.

This clone has just a few counts. This chain connects TRBV28 to TRBJ2-2, with D possibly matching TRBD2 (6 bases). CDR3 length: 15 amino acids. Between the trimmed V and J ends, which lost 6 bases and 4 bases, there was a span of 15 bases. The germline CDR1 and CDR2 sequences are MDHEN and SYDVKM. CDR3 region: CASSTPGLSTGELFF. The CDR3 region has the DNA TGTGCCAGCAGCACTCCGGGACTTTCCACCGGGGAGCTGTTTTTT.

This clone occurred once. The chain couples TRBV7-2 to TRBJ2-3, with 7 bases identical to TRBD2. Looked up from germline, CDR1 is SGHTA and CDR2 is FQGNSA. Trimming at V came to 5 bases and at J to 4 bases, leaving 6 bases not matched to a gene. The CDR3 has 14 residues. The CDR3 DNA follows: TGTGCCAGCAGCCCCCGACGGGGGGCAGATACGCAGTATTTT. The encoded protein is CASSPRRGADTQYF.

The rearrangement joins TRBV9 to TRBJ1-2; 7 bases line up with TRBD1. Per the germline V gene, CDR1 is SGDLS and CDR2 is YYNGEE. The CDR3 sequence is 13 residues long. V shed 4 bases and J 5 bases; nucleotides not matched to a gene: 5. This CDR3 is CASSPRGNYGYTF. The CDR3 DNA reads as TGTGCCAGCAGCCCCAGGGGGAATTATGGCTACACCTTC.

This sequence joins TRBV14 and TRBJ2-5; D call uncertain. V gave up 3 bases and J gave up 5 bases, with 13 bases separating them. This CDR3 region has 14 residues. Germline CDR1 reads SGHDN; CDR2 reads FVKESK. For the CDR3, the DNA is TGTGCCAGCAGCCACTCGTTAGCTCGGGAGACCCAGTACTTC. This translates into CASSHSLARETQYF.

This clone was recorded a few times. V gene TRBV29-1 combines with J gene TRBJ2-7; D may be TRBD1 (6 bases). CDR3 size: 14 residues. Trimming cost V 6 bases and J 1 base, with 16 bases left between them. The germline gives CDR1 SQVTM, CDR2 ANQGSEA. The CDR3 nucleotides are TGCAGCGTGCTCAGCCCAGGGGTATCCTACGAGCAGTACTTC. This translates into CSVLSPGVSYEQYF.

The J gene is TRBJ2-1, the V gene TRBV6-6; D is possibly TRBD2 (6 bases). V was clipped by 6 bases and J by 0 bases, with 15 bases between them. In germline, CDR1 is MNHNY, CDR2 SVGAGI (reference sequence). This CDR3 region has 16 residues. CDR3 sequence: CASRPADGSSYNEQFF. In DNA, the CDR3 is TGTGCCAGCAGACCGGCCGACGGGAGCTCCTACAATGAGCAGTTCTTC.

This clone was observed once. CDR3 loop: CASSLSQFSEQYF. The CDR3 DNA sequence: TGTGCCAGCAGTTTATCTCAGTTCTCCGAGCAGTACTTC. J is TRBJ2-7 and V is TRBV27; D is ambiguous. Deletions cut 0 bases from V and 6 bases from J, with 9 bases between. The CDR3 has 13 residues. Germline assignment: CDR1 MNHEY and CDR2 SMNVEV (reference sequence).

V usage is TRBV9 and J usage is TRBJ2-7; D perhaps matches TRBD2 (6 bases). Germline values: CDR1 SGDLS, CDR2 YYNGEE. The germline V and J ends were trimmed by 0 bases and 3 bases, with 10 bases remaining between them. This CDR3 has 14 amino acids. The CDR3: CASSVGSGYYEQYF. The CDR3 DNA is TGTGCCAGCAGCGTAGGTAGCGGTTACTACGAGCAGTACTTC.

The chain carries TRBV7-2 and TRBJ2-3, with D maybe TRBD2 (5 bases). The V gene lost 4 bases and the J gene lost 4 bases, with 18 bases spanning the gap. There are 16 residues in the CDR3. Germline V lookup: CDR1 SGHTA, CDR2 FQGNSA. The CDR3 protein is CASSSAPGSVADTQYF. Written as DNA, the CDR3 is TGTGCCAGCAGCTCGGCCCCGGGTAGCGTGGCAGATACGCAGTATTTT.

This rearrangement joins TRBV2 to TRBJ2-3, with 7 bases aligning to TRBD2. V lost 11 bases and J lost 1; bases outside the gene matches: 12. Per the germline V gene, CDR1 is SNHLY and CDR2 is FYNNEI. This CDR3 is built from 15 residues. The CDR3 DNA reads as TGTGCCGCGGCCCGCGGGGGATGGGGCACAGATACGCAGTATTTT. Protein sequence: CAAARGGWGTDTQYF.

A single count supports this clone. The V gene is TRBV5-1, the J gene TRBJ2-3; D is undetermined. CDR1 and CDR2 from the germline V gene are SGHRS and YFSETQ. This CDR3 contains 13 residues. V was trimmed by 4 bases and J by 6 bases, leaving 12 bases between them. In DNA, the CDR3 is TGCGCCAGCAGCGATGGCAGTTTGGATACGCAGTATTTT. This encodes CASSDGSLDTQYF.

The rearrangement links TRBV7-8 to TRBJ1-5, with D possibly TRBD1 on 6 matching bases. The CDR3 runs 15 residues. Trimming removed 2 bases from V and 0 bases from J, with 8 bases in between. Germline values: CDR1 SGHVS, CDR2 FQNEAQ. In nucleotides, the CDR3 is TGTGCCAGCAGCTTACCAGGGGATAGCAATCAGCCCCAGCATTTT. This sequence encodes CASSLPGDSNQPQHF.

The chain recombines TRBV7-9 with TRBJ1-4; D gene ambiguous. Germline V gives CDR1 SEHNR, CDR2 FQNEAQ (reference sequence). CDR3 size: 13 residues. With 2 bases removed from V and 7 bases from J, the gap between germline ends came to 8 bases. CDR3 loop: CASSLYSSEKLFF. CDR3 nucleotide sequence: TGTGCCAGCAGCTTATACAGCTCTGAAAAACTGTTTTTT. Together with reference TRBV7-9 and TRBJ1-4, the CDR3 gives the full variable domain: DTGVSQNPRHKITKRGQNVTFRCDPISEHNRLYWYRQTLGQGPEFLTYFQNEAQLEKSRLLSDRFSAERPKGSFSTLEIQRTEQGDSAMYLCASSLYSSEKLFFGSGTQLSVL.

The chain combines TRBV11-2 with TRBJ2-5; 7 nucleotides agree with TRBD1. The CDR3 loop spans 14 amino acids. The V segment lost 7 bases and the J segment 4 bases; nucleotides outside the gene matches: 9. Germline lookup yields CDR1 SGHAT and CDR2 FQNNGV. The CDR3, as DNA: TGTGCCAGCAACTCCAGGGGGATGGGAGAGACCCAGTACTTC. Its translation is CASNSRGMGETQYF.

V is TRBV27 and J is TRBJ2-1, with D possibly TRBD1 on 6 matching bases. From germline, CDR1 is MNHEY and CDR2 SMNVEV (reference sequence). The CDR3 is made up of 15 amino acids. V shed 4 bases and J shed 3 bases, with 13 bases lying between them. CDR3 in amino acids: CASSSDRPIYNEQFF. In DNA, the CDR3 is TGTGCCAGCAGTTCAGACAGGCCCATCTACAATGAGCAGTTCTTC.

The sample holds a few counts of this clone. The DNA of the CDR3 is TGCGCCAGCAGCCAACCCCGCAGGGGGCCGACCTACAATGAGCAGTTCTTC. It encodes CASSQPRRGPTYNEQFF. The chain recombines TRBV4-1 with TRBJ2-1; 8 nucleotides align to TRBD1. Trimming removed 2 bases from V and 2 bases from J; junction bases left unmatched: 8. Looked up from germline, CDR1 is MGHRA and CDR2 is YSYEKL. The CDR3 covers 17 residues.

This chain joins TRBV4-3 and TRBJ1-4; TRBD1 matches 12 bases. Germline CDR1 and CDR2: LGHNA and YSLEER. This CDR3 has 18 residues. V was pared by 2 bases and J by 3 bases, with 7 bases of the junction left unmatched. This CDR3 reads CASSQFPGQGAANEKLFF. Written as DNA, the CDR3 is TGCGCCAGCAGCCAATTCCCGGGACAGGGGGCGGCTAATGAAAAACTGTTTTTT.

In nucleotides, the CDR3 is TGTGCCAGTAGTTCCCCCGGACAGACCCACACTGAAGCTTTCTTT. This encodes CASSSPGQTHTEAFF. The J gene is TRBJ1-1, the V gene TRBV19, with D maybe TRBD1 (6 bases). Germline V gene lookup returns CDR1 LNHDA and CDR2 SQIVND (reference sequence). The CDR3 is made up of 15 amino acids. V was clipped by 5 bases and J by 3 bases, with 16 bases between them.

This clone was recorded a few times. J is TRBJ2-3 and V is TRBV28; D might be TRBD1 (6 bases). CDR1 and CDR2 (germline): MDHEN, SYDVKM. The CDR3 totals 15 residues. Trimming removed 2 bases from V and 3 bases from J, with 12 bases in between. The CDR3: CASSLPDRRTDTQYF. Written as DNA, the CDR3 is TGTGCCAGCAGTTTACCCGACAGGCGGACAGATACGCAGTATTTT.

This chain uses TRBV7-9 with TRBJ1-5; tentative D call: TRBD1 (6 bases). Trimming pared 6 bases from V and 7 bases from J, leaving 13 bases between. Germline V gene sequence: CDR1 SEHNR, CDR2 FQNEAQ (reference sequence). This CDR3 has 13 amino acids. The CDR3 is CASSPQGWQPQHF. CDR3 bases: TGTGCCAGCAGTCCACAGGGTTGGCAGCCCCAGCATTTT.